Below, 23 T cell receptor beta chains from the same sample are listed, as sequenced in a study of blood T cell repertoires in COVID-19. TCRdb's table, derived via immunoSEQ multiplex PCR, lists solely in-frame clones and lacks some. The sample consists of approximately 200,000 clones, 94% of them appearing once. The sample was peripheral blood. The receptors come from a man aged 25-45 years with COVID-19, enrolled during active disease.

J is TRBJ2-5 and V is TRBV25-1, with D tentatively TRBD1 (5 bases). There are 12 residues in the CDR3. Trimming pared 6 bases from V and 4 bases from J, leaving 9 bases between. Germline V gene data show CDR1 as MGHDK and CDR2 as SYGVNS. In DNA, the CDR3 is TGTGCCAGCAGCGGCAGGGTAGAGACCCAGTACTTC. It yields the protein CASSGRVETQYF.

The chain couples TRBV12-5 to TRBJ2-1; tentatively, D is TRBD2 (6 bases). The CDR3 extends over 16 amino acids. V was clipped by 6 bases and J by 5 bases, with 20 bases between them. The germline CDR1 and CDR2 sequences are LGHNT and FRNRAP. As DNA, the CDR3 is TGTGCTAGTGGCCCGGGGGATGGCAGGGCGGACAATGAGCAGTTCTTC. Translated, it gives CASGPGDGRADNEQFF.

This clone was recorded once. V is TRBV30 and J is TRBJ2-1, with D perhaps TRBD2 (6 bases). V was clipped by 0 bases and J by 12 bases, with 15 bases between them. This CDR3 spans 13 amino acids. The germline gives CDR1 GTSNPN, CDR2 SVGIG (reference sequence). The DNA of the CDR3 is TGTGCCTGGAGTGTACGTGATGCGGGGCCGCAGTTCTTC. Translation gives CAWSVRDAGPQFF.

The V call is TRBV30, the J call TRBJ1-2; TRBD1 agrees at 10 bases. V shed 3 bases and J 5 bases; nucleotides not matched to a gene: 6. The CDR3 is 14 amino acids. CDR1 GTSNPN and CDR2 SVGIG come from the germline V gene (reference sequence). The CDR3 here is CAWRRQGARYGYTF. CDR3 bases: TGTGCCTGGAGAAGACAGGGGGCTAGGTATGGCTACACCTTC. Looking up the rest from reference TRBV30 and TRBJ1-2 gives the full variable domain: SQTIHQWPATLVQPVGSPLSLECTVEGTSNPNLYWYRQAAGRGLQLLFYSVGIGQISSEVPQNLSASRPQDRQFILSSKKLLLSDSGFYLCAWRRQGARYGYTFGSGTRLTVV.

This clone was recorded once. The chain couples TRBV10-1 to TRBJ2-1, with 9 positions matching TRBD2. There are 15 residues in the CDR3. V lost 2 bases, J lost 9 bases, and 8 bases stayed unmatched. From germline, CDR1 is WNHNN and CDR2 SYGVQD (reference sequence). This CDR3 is CASSEQAGGHSEQFF. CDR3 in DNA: TGCGCCAGCAGTGAGCAGGCGGGGGGGCACTCTGAGCAGTTCTTC.

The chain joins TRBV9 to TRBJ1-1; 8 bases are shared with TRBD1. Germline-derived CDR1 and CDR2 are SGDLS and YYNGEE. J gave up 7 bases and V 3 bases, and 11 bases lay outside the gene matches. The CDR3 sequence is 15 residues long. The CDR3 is CASSGPDEGQVEAFF. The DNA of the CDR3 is TGTGCCAGCAGCGGTCCGGATGAGGGACAGGTTGAAGCTTTCTTT.

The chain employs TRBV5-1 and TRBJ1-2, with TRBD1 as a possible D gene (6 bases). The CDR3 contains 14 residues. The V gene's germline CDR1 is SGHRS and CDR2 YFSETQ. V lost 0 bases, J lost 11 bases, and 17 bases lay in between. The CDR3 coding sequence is TGCGCCAGCAGCTTGGCTTCAGGGGAGGGAGGTTACACCTTC. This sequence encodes CASSLASGEGGYTF.

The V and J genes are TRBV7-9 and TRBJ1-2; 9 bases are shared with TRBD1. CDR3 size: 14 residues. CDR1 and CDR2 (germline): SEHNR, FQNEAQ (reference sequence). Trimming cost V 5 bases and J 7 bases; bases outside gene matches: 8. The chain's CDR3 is CASSPHGTGSGYTF. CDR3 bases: TGTGCCAGCAGCCCCCATGGGACAGGGTCTGGCTACACCTTC.

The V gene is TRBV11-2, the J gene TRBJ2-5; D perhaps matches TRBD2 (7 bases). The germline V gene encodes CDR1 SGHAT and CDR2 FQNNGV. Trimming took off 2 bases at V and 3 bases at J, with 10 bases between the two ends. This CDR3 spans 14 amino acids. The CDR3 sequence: CASSLLGGEETQYF. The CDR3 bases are TGTGCCAGCAGCTTACTAGGGGGGGAAGAGACCCAGTACTTC. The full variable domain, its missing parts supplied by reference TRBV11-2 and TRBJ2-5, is EAGVAQSPRYKIIEKRQSVAFWCNPISGHATLYWYQQILGQGPKLLIQFQNNGVVDDSQLPKDRFSAERLKGVDSTLKIQPAKLEDSAVYLCASSLLGGEETQYFGPGTRLLVL.

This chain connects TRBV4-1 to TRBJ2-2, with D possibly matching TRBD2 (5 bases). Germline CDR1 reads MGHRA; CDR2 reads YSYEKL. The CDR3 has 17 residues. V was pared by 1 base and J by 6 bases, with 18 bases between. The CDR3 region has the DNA TGCGCCAGCAGCCAAGTTGGGCAGGCAGTTAGCGCCGGGGAGCTGTTTTTT. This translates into CASSQVGQAVSAGELFF.

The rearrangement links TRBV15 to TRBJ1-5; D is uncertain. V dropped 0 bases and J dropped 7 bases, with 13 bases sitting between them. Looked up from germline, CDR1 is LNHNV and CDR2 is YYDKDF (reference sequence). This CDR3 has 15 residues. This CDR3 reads CATSREGSRGQPQHF. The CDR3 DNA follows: TGTGCCACCAGCAGAGAAGGGAGTCGGGGACAGCCCCAGCATTTT.

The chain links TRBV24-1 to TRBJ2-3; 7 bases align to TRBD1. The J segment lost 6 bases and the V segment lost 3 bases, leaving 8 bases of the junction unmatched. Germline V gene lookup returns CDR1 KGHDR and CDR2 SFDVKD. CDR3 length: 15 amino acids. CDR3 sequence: CATSDPETGVDTQYF. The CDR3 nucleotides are TGTGCCACCAGTGATCCCGAAACAGGGGTCGATACGCAGTATTTT.

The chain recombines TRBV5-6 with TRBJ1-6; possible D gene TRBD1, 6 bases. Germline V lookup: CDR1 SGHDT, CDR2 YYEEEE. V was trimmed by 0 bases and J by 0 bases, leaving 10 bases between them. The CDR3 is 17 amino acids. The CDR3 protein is CASSLVDRSSYNSPLHF. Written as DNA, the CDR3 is TGTGCCAGCAGCTTGGTAGACAGGAGCTCCTATAATTCACCCCTCCACTTT.

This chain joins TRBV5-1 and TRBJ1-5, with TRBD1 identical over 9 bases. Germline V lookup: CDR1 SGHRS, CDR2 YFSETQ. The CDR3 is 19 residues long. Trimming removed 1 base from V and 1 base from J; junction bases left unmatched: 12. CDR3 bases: TGCGCCAGCAGCTTGCCCCTCAACAGGGGGCGGGAGAGCAATCAGCCCCAGCATTTT. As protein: CASSLPLNRGRESNQPQHF.

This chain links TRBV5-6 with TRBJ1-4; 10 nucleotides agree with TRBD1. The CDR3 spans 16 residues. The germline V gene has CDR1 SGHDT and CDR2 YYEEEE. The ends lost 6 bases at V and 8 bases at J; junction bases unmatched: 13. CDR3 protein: CASNFGMGTGDEKLFF. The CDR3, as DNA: TGTGCCAGCAATTTTGGGATGGGGACAGGGGACGAAAAACTGTTTTTT.

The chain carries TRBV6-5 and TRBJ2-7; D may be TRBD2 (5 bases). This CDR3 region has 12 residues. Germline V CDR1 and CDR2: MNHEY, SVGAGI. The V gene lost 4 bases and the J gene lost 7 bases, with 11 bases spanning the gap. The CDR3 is CASSFRGREQYF. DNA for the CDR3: TGTGCCAGCAGTTTTCGGGGTAGGGAGCAGTACTTC.

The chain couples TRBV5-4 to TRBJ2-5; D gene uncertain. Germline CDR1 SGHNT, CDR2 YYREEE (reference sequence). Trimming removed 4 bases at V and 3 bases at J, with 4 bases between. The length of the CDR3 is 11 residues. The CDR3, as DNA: TGTGCCAGCAGCCCAAAAGAGACCCAGTACTTC. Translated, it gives CASSPKETQYF.

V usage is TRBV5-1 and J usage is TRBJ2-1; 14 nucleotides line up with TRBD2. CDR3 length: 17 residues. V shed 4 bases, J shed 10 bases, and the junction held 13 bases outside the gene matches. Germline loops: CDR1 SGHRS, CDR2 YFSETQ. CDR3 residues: CASSSTWGTSGGNEQFF. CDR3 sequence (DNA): TGCGCCAGCAGCAGCACATGGGGGACTAGCGGGGGTAACGAGCAGTTCTTC.

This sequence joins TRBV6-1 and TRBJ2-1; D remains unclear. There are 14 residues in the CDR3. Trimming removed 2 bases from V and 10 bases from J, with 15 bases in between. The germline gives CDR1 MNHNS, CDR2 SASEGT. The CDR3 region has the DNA TGTGCCAGCAGTGAATTGACCAACCTGAGGGAGCAGTTCTTC. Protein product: CASSELTNLREQFF.

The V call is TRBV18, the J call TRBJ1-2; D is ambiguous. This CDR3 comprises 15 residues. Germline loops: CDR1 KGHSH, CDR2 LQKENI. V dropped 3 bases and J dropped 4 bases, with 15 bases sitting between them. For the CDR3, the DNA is TGTGCCAGCTCACCGGGCCAGCTCCTCGGCTATGGCTACACCTTC. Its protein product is CASSPGQLLGYGYTF.

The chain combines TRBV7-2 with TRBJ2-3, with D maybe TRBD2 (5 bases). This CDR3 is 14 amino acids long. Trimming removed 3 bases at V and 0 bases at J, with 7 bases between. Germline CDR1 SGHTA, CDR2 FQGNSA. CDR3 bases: TGTGCCAGCAGCTTCCCGGGAAGCACAGATACGCAGTATTTT. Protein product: CASSFPGSTDTQYF.

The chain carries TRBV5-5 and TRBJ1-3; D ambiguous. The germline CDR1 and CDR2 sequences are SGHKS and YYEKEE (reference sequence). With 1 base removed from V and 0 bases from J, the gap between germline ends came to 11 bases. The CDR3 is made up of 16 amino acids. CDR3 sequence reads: CASSLLSPTSGNTIYF. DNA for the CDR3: TGTGCCAGCAGCTTGTTGAGTCCTACCTCTGGAAACACCATATATTTT.

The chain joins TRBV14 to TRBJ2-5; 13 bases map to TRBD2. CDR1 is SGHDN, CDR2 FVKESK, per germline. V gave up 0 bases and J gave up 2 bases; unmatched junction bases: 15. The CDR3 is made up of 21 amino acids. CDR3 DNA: TGTGCCAGCAGCCAAGATCGACTAGCGGGGGGCAATGGAAATTATCAAGAGACCCAGTACTTC. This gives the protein CASSQDRLAGGNGNYQETQYF.